This T cell receptor beta chain was identified in a study of cytomegalovirus exposure and HLA in healthy donors. This clone was counted a few times. As yet, its antigen is unknown. The primer mix had 60 Vbeta and 13 Jbeta primers. The assay was immunoSEQ multiplex PCR, and TCRdb's table has in-frame clones only and misses some. The repertoire holds about 200,000 clones, with 82% as singletons. The V gene end was trimmed by 3 bases and the J gene end by 1 base; junction bases not matched to a gene: 5. Germline CDR1 SQVTM, CDR2 ANQGSEA. CDR3 length: 14 residues. General study results and limits: The Asian-associated ancestry cluster reportedly had fewer N-insertions than the approximately 670-donor mean in a later analysis.

V is TRBV29-1 and J is TRBJ1-1, with 7 bases matching TRBD1. This receptor was identified in a woman between 18 and 29 years old in good health and CMV-seronegative. Sequenced input: PBMCs. The CDR3 bases are TGCAGCGTTGACAGGGGGAATGGGAACACTGAAGCTTTCTTT. Translated: CSVDRGNGNTEAFF.